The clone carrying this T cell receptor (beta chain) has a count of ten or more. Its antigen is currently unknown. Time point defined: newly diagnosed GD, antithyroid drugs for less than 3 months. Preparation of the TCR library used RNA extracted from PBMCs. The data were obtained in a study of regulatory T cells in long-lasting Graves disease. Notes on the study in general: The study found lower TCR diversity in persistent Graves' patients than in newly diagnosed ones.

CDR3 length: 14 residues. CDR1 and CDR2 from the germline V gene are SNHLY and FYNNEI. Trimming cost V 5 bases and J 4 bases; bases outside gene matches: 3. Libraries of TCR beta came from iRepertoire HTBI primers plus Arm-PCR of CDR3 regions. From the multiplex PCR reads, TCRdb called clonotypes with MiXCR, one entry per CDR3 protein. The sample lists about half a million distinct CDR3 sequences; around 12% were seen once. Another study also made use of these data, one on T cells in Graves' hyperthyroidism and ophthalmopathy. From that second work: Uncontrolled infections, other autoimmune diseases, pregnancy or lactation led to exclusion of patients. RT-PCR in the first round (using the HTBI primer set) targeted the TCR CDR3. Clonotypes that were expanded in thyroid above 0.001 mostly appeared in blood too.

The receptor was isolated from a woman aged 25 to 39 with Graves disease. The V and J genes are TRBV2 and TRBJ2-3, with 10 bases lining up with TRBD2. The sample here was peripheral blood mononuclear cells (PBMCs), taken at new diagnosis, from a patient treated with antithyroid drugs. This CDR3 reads CASSPSGSPDTQYF. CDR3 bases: TGTGCCAGCAGTCCTAGCGGGAGTCCAGATACGCAGTATTTT.